Listed here are 26 T cell receptor beta chains from one sample, sequenced in a study of blood T cell repertoires in COVID-19. Using immunoSEQ multiplex PCR, the repertoire was profiled, and TCRdb retains in-frame clones only, with some absent. The sample holds hundreds of thousands of clones; roughly 90% are singletons and the top ten take 1.4%. The sample comprised peripheral blood. The receptors were sampled from a woman in her twenties or thirties with active or convalescent COVID-19.

The chain carries TRBV2 and TRBJ2-1, with D possibly being TRBD1 (5 bases). V lost 5 bases and J lost 7, with 9 bases in between. CDR1 is SNHLY, CDR2 FYNNEI, per germline. The CDR3 sequence is 12 residues long. The CDR3 sequence: CASSSRTNEQFF. CDR3 DNA sequence: TGTGCCAGCAGTTCACGGACAAATGAGCAGTTCTTC.

The J gene is TRBJ1-1, the V gene TRBV27; TRBD1 agrees at 9 bases. CDR1 is MNHEY and CDR2 is SMNVEV in the germline V gene (reference sequence). This CDR3 is built from 15 residues. After removal of 3 bases from V and 2 bases from J, the junction contained 4 bases not matched to a gene. CDR3 sequence: CASSLGTGSNTEAFF. CDR3 in DNA: TGTGCCAGCAGTTTGGGGACAGGGTCCAACACTGAAGCTTTCTTT.

The chain joins TRBV5-6 to TRBJ1-3; TRBD1 matches at 9 bases. Germline CDR1 is SGHDT and CDR2 is YYEEEE. The length of the CDR3 is 17 residues. Trimming cost V 7 bases and J 2 bases; bases outside gene matches: 13. CDR3 region: CASLGQGTSRAGNTIYF. The DNA of the CDR3 is TGTGCCAGCCTCGGACAGGGGACATCTAGGGCTGGAAACACCATATATTTT. The variable domain in full, completed from reference TRBV5-6 and TRBJ1-3, reads DAGVTQSPTHLIKTRGQQVTLRCSPKSGHDTVSWYQQALGQGPQFIFQYYEEEERQRGNFPDRFSGHQFPNYSSELNVNALLLGDSALYLCASLGQGTSRAGNTIYFGEGSWLTVV.

The chain joins TRBV6-5 to TRBJ1-2; TRBD1 aligns across 8 bases. The CDR3 has 13 amino acids. V trimming: 5 bases; J trimming: 5 bases; junction bases outside the gene matches: 4. Germline V lookup: CDR1 MNHEY, CDR2 SVGAGI. The CDR3 spells CASSTDRDYGYTF. The CDR3 nucleotides read TGTGCCAGCAGTACGGACAGGGATTATGGCTACACCTTC.

The DNA of the CDR3 is TGTGCCAGCAGTTACTCTAGCGGGAGCACAGATACGCAGTATTTT. Translated: CASSYSSGSTDTQYF. This rearrangement joins TRBV6-2 or TRBV6-3 to TRBJ2-3; TRBD2 matches at 7 bases. V shed 0 bases and J 0 bases; nucleotides not matched to a gene: 0. The CDR3 contains 15 residues. Germline loops: CDR1 MNHEY, CDR2 SVGEGT.

The chain is built from TRBV2 and TRBJ1-4; 10 nucleotides align to TRBD1. The CDR3 spans 14 residues. The germline V gene encodes CDR1 SNHLY and CDR2 FYNNEI. V was clipped by 6 bases and J by 6 bases; unmatched bases: 4. Here the CDR3 DNA reads TGTGCCAGCAGCTATGGACAGGGGGATGAAAAACTGTTTTTT. Encoded protein: CASSYGQGDEKLFF.

The J gene is TRBJ2-7, the V gene TRBV19; D may be TRBD1 (6 bases). Trimming removed 2 bases at V and 0 bases at J, with 14 bases between. CDR3 length equals 16 residues. Looked up from germline, CDR1 is LNHDA and CDR2 is SQIVND (reference sequence). The CDR3 nucleotides are TGTGCCAGTAGTATAAGGTCAGGGGCTTACTCCTACGAGCAGTACTTC. It codes for CASSIRSGAYSYEQYF.

This clone was picked up a small number of times. This chain uses TRBV6-4 with TRBJ2-2, with D unclear. Germline V gene lookup returns CDR1 MRHNA and CDR2 SNTAGT. This CDR3 spans 15 amino acids. Between the trimmed V and J ends, which lost 2 bases and 1 base, there was a span of 8 bases. The CDR3 DNA is TGTGCCAGCAGTGACACAGTACTGAACACCGGGGAGCTGTTTTTT. Its translation: CASSDTVLNTGELFF.

This clone was seen just once. Other DNA sequences within the sample encode an identical CDR3. This sequence joins TRBV12-3 or TRBV12-4 and TRBJ2-5; 10 bases align to TRBD2. J lost 4 bases, V lost 8 bases, and 4 bases had no gene match. This CDR3 has 13 amino acids. CDR3 sequence (DNA): TGTGCCAGCTCTTTAGCGGGAGGAGAGACCCAGTACTTC. Amino acids: CASSLAGGETQYF.

The J gene is TRBJ2-1, the V gene TRBV6-5; 13 positions match TRBD2. V shed 6 bases, J shed 10 bases, and the junction held 6 bases outside the gene matches. The CDR3 is made up of 14 amino acids. Germline loops: CDR1 MNHEY, CDR2 SVGAGI. CDR3 loop: CASRGLAGLGEQFF. CDR3 DNA: TGTGCCAGCAGGGGACTAGCGGGGCTAGGGGAGCAGTTCTTC.

Here the CDR3 reads CASRRGGSGNTIYF. The CDR3 nucleotides read TGTGCCAGCAGACGCGGGGGCTCTGGAAACACCATATATTTT. This chain joins TRBV6-5 and TRBJ1-3, with D perhaps matching TRBD1 (5 bases). Trimming shortened V by 6 bases and J by 0 bases, and 9 bases separated the two germline ends. The CDR3 is 14 residues long. CDR1 is MNHEY, CDR2 SVGAGI, per germline.

The gene calls are TRBV29-1 and TRBJ2-6; D ambiguous. Germline V lookup: CDR1 SQVTM, CDR2 ANQGSEA. The V end was cut by 4 bases, the J end by 4 bases, with 8 bases between. CDR3 length: 13 residues. CDR3 sequence: CSVVEAGANVLTF. The CDR3 region has the DNA TGCAGCGTTGTCGAGGCAGGGGCCAACGTCCTGACTTTC.

This chain links TRBV27 with TRBJ1-6; 7 bases are a match to TRBD1. V was clipped by 3 bases and J by 8 bases; unmatched bases: 4. The CDR3 is 14 residues long. Per the germline V gene, CDR1 is MNHEY and CDR2 is SMNVEV (reference sequence). The DNA for the CDR3 is TGTGCCAGCAGTTTGGGGGACAGAGATTCACCCCTCCACTTT. Residues: CASSLGDRDSPLHF.

Only one count was recorded for this clone. The V call is TRBV19, the J call TRBJ1-1; D gene unclear. Trimming left V 3 bases short and J 1 base short, with 9 bases between. Germline CDR1 and CDR2: LNHDA and SQIVND (reference sequence). The CDR3 has 14 amino acids. CDR3 in DNA: TGTGCCAGTAGTATGGGAGGCGGGAACACTGAAGCTTTCTTT. As protein: CASSMGGGNTEAFF.

This clone was found a few times. This sequence joins TRBV29-1 and TRBJ1-3, with D possibly being TRBD1 (5 bases). In germline, CDR1 is SQVTM, CDR2 ANQGSEA. This CDR3 comprises 14 residues. V dropped 4 bases and J dropped 1 base, with 11 bases sitting between them. CDR3 bases: TGCAGCGTTGCGGGGGGACTTTCTGGAAACACCATATATTTT. It yields the protein CSVAGGLSGNTIYF.

This clone was picked up one time. The chain combines TRBV11-2 with TRBJ1-1, with 10 bases fitting TRBD1. The CDR3 sequence is 17 residues long. The V gene end was trimmed by 6 bases and the J gene end by 0 bases; junction bases not matched to a gene: 10. Germline assignment: CDR1 SGHAT and CDR2 FQNNGV. This CDR3 is CASRQGQGGIVNTEAFF. DNA of the CDR3: TGTGCCAGCAGGCAAGGACAGGGGGGAATAGTGAACACTGAAGCTTTCTTT.

The CDR3 reads CASSLADRGYEQYF. The CDR3, as DNA: TGTGCCAGCAGCTTAGCGGACAGGGGCTACGAGCAGTACTTC. The chain links TRBV7-8 to TRBJ2-7, with 9 bases fitting TRBD1. Germline CDR1 reads SGHVS; CDR2 reads FQNEAQ. The CDR3 sequence is 14 residues long. The V gene end was trimmed by 0 bases and the J gene end by 3 bases; junction bases not matched to a gene: 0. Complete variable domain (other parts from reference TRBV7-8 and TRBJ2-7): GAGVSQSPRYKVAKRGQDVALRCDPISGHVSLFWYQQALGQGPEFLTYFQNEAQLDKSGLPSDRFFAERPEGSVSTLKIQRTQQEDSAVYLCASSLADRGYEQYFGPGTRLTVT.

The rearrangement uses TRBV10-3 and TRBJ1-1; weak D call: TRBD1 (5 bases). Germline CDR1 ENHRY, CDR2 SYGVKD. The CDR3 length is 14 residues. Trimming took 5 bases from V and 5 from J, leaving 15 bases between them. The CDR3 coding sequence is TGTGCCATCAGTATTTCCCGGGGGGAAACTGAAGCTTTCTTT. Its protein product is CAISISRGETEAFF.

J is TRBJ2-4 and V is TRBV2; 8 bases are shared with TRBD1. V trimming: 2 bases; J trimming: 14 bases; junction bases outside the gene matches: 5. CDR3 length equals 12 residues. Germline V gene sequence: CDR1 SNHLY, CDR2 FYNNEI. The CDR3 nucleotides are TGTGCCAGCAGTGAACCAGGGGGCTTGAAGTACTTC. Translated: CASSEPGGLKYF.

This clone was seen a single time. This rearrangement joins TRBV21-1 to TRBJ2-7; TRBD2 reflects the table's D call only, with no check against the DNA. TRBV21-1 is termed a pseudogene. The CDR3 is made up of 14 amino acids. CDR3 in amino acids: CASSLTSGSYEQYF. The CDR3 DNA sequence: TGTGCCAGCAGCCTAACTAGCGGCTCCTACGAGCAGTACTTC.

This chain joins TRBV5-1 and TRBJ1-2; 9 positions match TRBD1. CDR1 is SGHRS, CDR2 YFSETQ, per germline. The CDR3 spans 14 residues. After removal of 5 bases from V and 5 bases from J, the junction contained 7 bases not matched to a gene. The CDR3 DNA reads as TGCGCCAGCAGTCCTACTGGGACAGGGTATGGCTACACCTTC. Its protein product is CASSPTGTGYGYTF.

This clone was observed a single time. The chain couples TRBV24-1 to TRBJ2-7, with D possibly matching TRBD2 (6 bases). Trimming removed 3 bases at V and 6 bases at J, with 14 bases between. The CDR3 length is 14 residues. CDR1 and CDR2 from the germline V gene are KGHDR and SFDVKD. The CDR3 DNA sequence: TGTGCCACCAGTGATAGGTCCCGGGGGTGCGAGCAGTACTTC. This gives the protein CATSDRSRGCEQYF.

The chain has TRBV30 and TRBJ1-6, with a weak D call TRBD1 (6 bases). V gave up 4 bases and J gave up 7 bases, with 17 bases separating them. Per the germline V gene, CDR1 is GTSNPN and CDR2 is SVGIG (reference sequence). CDR3 size: 15 residues. DNA for the CDR3: TGTGCCTGGATCAGAGACAGGTCGGGGAATTCACCCCTCCACTTT. This gives the protein CAWIRDRSGNSPLHF.

There are many counts of this clone. The chain links TRBV5-6 to TRBJ2-7; 7 bases are shared with TRBD1. Germline V lookup: CDR1 SGHDT, CDR2 YYEEEE. The CDR3 is 16 amino acids. J was trimmed by 7 bases and V by 1 base; bases with no gene match: 14. The CDR3 nucleotides read TGTGCCAGCAGCTTGCCGGCGACAGGGCGGATCGCGGAGCAGTACTTC. This translates into CASSLPATGRIAEQYF.

The V call is TRBV6-4, the J call TRBJ1-6, with 10 nucleotides matching TRBD1. CDR3 length equals 16 residues. CDR1 and CDR2 from the germline V gene are MRHNA and SNTAGT. With V trimmed by 2 bases and J by 6 bases, 4 bases remained unmatched. The DNA of the CDR3 is TGTGCCAGCAGTGACGGGGGACAGGGGAGTAATTCACCCCTCCACTTT. Translated, it gives CASSDGGQGSNSPLHF.

The J gene is TRBJ1-2, the V gene TRBV4-1; D gene ambiguous. The CDR3 has 15 residues. The V and J ends lost 0 bases and 2 bases respectively, with 10 bases between them. The germline V gene has CDR1 MGHRA and CDR2 YSYEKL. The CDR3: CASSQEMTANYGYTF. CDR3 DNA: TGCGCCAGCAGCCAAGAGATGACTGCCAACTATGGCTACACCTTC.